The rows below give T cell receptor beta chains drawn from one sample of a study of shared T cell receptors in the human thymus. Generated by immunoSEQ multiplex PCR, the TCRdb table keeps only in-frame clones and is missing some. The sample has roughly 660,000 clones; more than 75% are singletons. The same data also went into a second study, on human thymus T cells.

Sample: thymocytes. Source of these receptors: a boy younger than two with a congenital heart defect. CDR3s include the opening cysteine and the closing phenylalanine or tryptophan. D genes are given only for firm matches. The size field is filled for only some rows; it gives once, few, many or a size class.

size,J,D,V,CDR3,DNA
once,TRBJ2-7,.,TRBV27,CASSTGRRGYEQYF,TGTGCCAGCAGTACAGGCCGCAGGGGCTACGAGCAGTACTTC
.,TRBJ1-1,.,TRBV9,CASSVGGGPNTEAFF,TGTGCCAGCAGCGTAGGCGGAGGACCTAACACTGAAGCTTTCTTT
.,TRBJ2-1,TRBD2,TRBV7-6,CASSPAASGGTYNEQFF,TGTGCCAGCAGCCCAGCGGCTAGCGGAGGAACTTACAATGAGCAGTTCTTC
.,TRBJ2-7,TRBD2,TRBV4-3,CASSHSGRGYEQYF,TGCGCCAGCAGCCATAGCGGGAGGGGATACGAGCAGTACTTC
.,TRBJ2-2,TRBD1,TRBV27,CASSSYTGTVNTGELFF,TGTGCCAGCAGTTCCTATACCGGGACAGTAAACACCGGGGAGCTGTTTTTT
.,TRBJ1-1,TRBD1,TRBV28,CASSLFSGQILQDWGIAAFF,TGTGCCAGCAGTTTATTCTCGGGACAGATACTCCAGGACTGGGGGATAGCAGCTTTCTTT
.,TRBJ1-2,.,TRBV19,CANPDRTGYGYTF,TGTGCCAATCCAGACAGGACGGGCTATGGCTACACCTTC
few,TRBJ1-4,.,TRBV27,CASSSSRRKRGVATNEKLFF,TGTGCCAGCAGTTCCTCCCGGCGCAAAAGGGGCGTTGCAACTAATGAAAAACTGTTTTTT
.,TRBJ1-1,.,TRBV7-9,CASRLGGEAEAFF,TGTGCCAGCAGGCTCGGGGGGGAAGCTGAAGCTTTCTTT
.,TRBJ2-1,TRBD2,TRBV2,CASSPKQLGGAYNEQFF,TGTGCCAGCAGTCCGAAGCAGTTGGGGGGGGCCTACAATGAGCAGTTCTTC
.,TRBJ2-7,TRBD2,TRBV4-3,CASSQELREGSSYEQYF,TGCGCCAGCAGCCAAGAATTGCGGGAGGGCAGCTCCTACGAGCAGTACTTC
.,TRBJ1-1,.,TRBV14,CASAGRAEAFF,TGTGCCAGCGCGGGGAGGGCTGAAGCTTTCTTT
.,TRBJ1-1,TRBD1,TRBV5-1,CASSWGQGRTEAFF,TGCGCCAGCAGCTGGGGACAGGGACGCACTGAAGCTTTCTTT
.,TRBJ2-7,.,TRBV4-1,CASSQGRTAIPYEQYF,TGCGCCAGCAGCCAAGGGAGGACAGCGATACCCTACGAGCAGTACTTC
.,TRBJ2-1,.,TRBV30,CARGGRGTGADEQFF,TGTGCCAGGGGGGGGCGGGGCACGGGAGCGGATGAGCAGTTCTTC
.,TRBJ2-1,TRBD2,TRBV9,CASSVGGRNEQFF,TGTGCCAGCAGCGTAGGCGGGAGAAATGAGCAGTTCTTC
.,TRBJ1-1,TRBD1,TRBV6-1,CASSAKGQVDEEAFF,TGTGCCAGCAGTGCAAAGGGACAGGTGGACGAAGAAGCTTTCTTT
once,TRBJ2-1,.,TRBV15,CATSRDALGHNEQFF,TGTGCCACCAGCAGAGATGCCCTGGGCCATAATGAGCAGTTCTTC
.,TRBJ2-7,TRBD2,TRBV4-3,CASSQAPYGLAGVTDSYEQYF,TGCGCCAGCAGCCAAGCCCCATATGGGCTAGCGGGAGTTACCGACTCCTACGAGCAGTACTTC
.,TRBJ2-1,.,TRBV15,CATSRDWGLTSSPREQFF,TGTGCCACCAGCAGAGATTGGGGGCTTACATCCAGCCCAAGGGAGCAGTTCTTC
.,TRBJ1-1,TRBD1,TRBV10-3,CAISDQAGGTLEGGTEAFF,TGTGCCATCAGTGATCAGGCAGGGGGCACGCTAGAGGGAGGAACTGAAGCTTTCTTT
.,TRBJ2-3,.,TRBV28,CASKVGDADTQYF,TGTGCCAGCAAAGTCGGAGACGCAGATACGCAGTATTTT
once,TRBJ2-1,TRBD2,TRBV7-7,CASSSFLRQGSTSGRNEQFF,TGTGCTAGCAGCTCCTTTCTTAGACAGGGGTCGACTAGCGGGAGGAATGAGCAGTTCTTC
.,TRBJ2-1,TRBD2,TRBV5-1,CASRKSSGGDNEQFF,TGCGCCAGCAGGAAATCTAGCGGAGGGGATAATGAGCAGTTCTTC
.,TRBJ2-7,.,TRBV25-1,CASSEGTPYEQYF,TGTGCCAGCAGTGAAGGGACACCATACGAGCAGTACTTC
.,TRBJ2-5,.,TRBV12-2,CASRLGALAGRTQYF,TGTGCAAGTCGCTTAGGGGCACTAGCGGGAAGGACCCAGTACTTC
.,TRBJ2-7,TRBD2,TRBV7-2,CASSPRLAGSYEQYF,TGTGCCAGCAGCCCGCGACTAGCGGGCTCCTACGAGCAGTACTTC
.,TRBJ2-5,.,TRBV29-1,CSVPRGVKTQYF,TGCAGCGTTCCCAGGGGGGTCAAGACCCAGTACTTC
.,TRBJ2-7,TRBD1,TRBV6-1,CASSATGDCYEQYF,TGTGCCAGCAGTGCGACAGGGGACTGCTACGAGCAGTACTTC
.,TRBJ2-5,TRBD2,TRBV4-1,CASSQEVLAGDQPGWKETQYF,TGCGCCAGCAGCCAGGAGGTCCTAGCGGGAGATCAGCCCGGGTGGAAAGAGACCCAGTACTTC
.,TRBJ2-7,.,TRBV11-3,CASSVRGSSDYEQYF,TGTGCCAGCAGCGTTAGGGGCTCCTCAGACTACGAGCAGTACTTC
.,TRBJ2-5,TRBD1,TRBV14,CASSQVIWGTGDQETQYF,TGTGCCAGCAGCCAAGTAATCTGGGGGACAGGGGACCAAGAGACCCAGTACTTC
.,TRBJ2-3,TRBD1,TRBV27,CASSLNRGRTDTQYF,TGTGCCAGCAGTTTAAACAGGGGGCGGACAGATACGCAGTATTTT
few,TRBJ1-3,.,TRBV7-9,CASSLDHWTSGNTIYF,TGTGCCAGCAGCTTAGACCATTGGACTTCTGGAAACACCATATATTTT
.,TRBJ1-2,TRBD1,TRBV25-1,CASSGYPGQGPEDYGYTF,TGTGCCAGCAGTGGGTACCCGGGACAGGGTCCTGAGGACTATGGCTACACCTTC
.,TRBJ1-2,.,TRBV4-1,CASSQDRTVYGYTF,TGCGCCAGCAGCCAAGATCGTACAGTCTATGGCTACACCTTC
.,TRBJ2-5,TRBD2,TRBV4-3,CASSPDLGLAGVRYF,TGCGCCAGCAGCCCTGATTTAGGACTAGCGGGAGTGAGGTACTTC
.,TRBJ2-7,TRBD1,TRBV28,CASSLRRGPYEQYF,TGTGCCAGCAGTTTGCGTAGGGGGCCCTACGAGCAGTACTTC